Below are 28 T cell receptor beta chains sequenced from a single sample in a study of blood T cell repertoires in COVID-19. Assay: immunoSEQ multiplex PCR; the TCRdb copy retains only in-frame clones and omits some. Of around 210,000 clones detected, under 90% appear once; the ten largest clones hold 7.5% to 9%. The sequenced sample consisted of peripheral blood. The receptors were sampled from a woman over 75 with COVID-19, enrolled during active disease.

The chain carries TRBV21-1 and TRBJ1-2. TRBV21-1 represents a pseudogene. This CDR3 region has 10 residues. Written as DNA, the CDR3 is TGTGCCGCGCGGCCCTATGGCTACACCTTC. Its translation is CAARPYGYTF.

The chain links TRBV14 to TRBJ2-2; D remains ambiguous. CDR1 SGHDN and CDR2 FVKESK come from the germline V gene. V lost 1 base to trimming and J lost 0 bases, with 3 bases between them. This CDR3 has 14 amino acids. The CDR3 here is CASSQASNTGELFF. DNA for the CDR3: TGTGCCAGCAGCCAAGCGTCGAACACCGGGGAGCTGTTTTTT.

The rearrangement uses TRBV20-1 and TRBJ1-1; unclear D gene. This CDR3 is 13 amino acids long. The germline gives CDR1 DFQATT, CDR2 SNEGSKA (reference sequence). V lost 3 bases and J 0 bases, leaving 8 bases between the germline ends. The CDR3 is CSASPTVNTEAFF. In DNA form, the CDR3 reads TGCAGTGCTAGTCCCACAGTGAACACTGAAGCTTTCTTT.

This clone came up once. The rearrangement joins TRBV19 to TRBJ1-5; TRBD1 agrees at 8 bases. Losses at the gene ends were 4 bases for V and 0 bases for J; bases not matched to a gene: 5. This CDR3 has 16 amino acids. Germline loops: CDR1 LNHDA, CDR2 SQIVND (reference sequence). CDR3 sequence (DNA): TGTGCCAGTAGTACCAGGACAGGGAATAGCAATCAGCCCCAGCATTTT. It is translated as CASSTRTGNSNQPQHF.

This clone appeared once. This sample also contains other DNA sequences that code for the same CDR3. V and J are TRBV5-1 and TRBJ2-5, with 9 bases identical to TRBD1. The V gene end was trimmed by 4 bases and the J gene end by 5 bases; junction bases not matched to a gene: 3. The CDR3 extends over 13 amino acids. Germline values: CDR1 SGHRS, CDR2 YFSETQ. The CDR3 here is CASSPGQGETQYF. The DNA for the CDR3 is TGCGCCAGCAGCCCTGGACAGGGGGAGACCCAGTACTTC.

This sequence joins TRBV15 and TRBJ2-2; a possible D gene is TRBD1 (6 bases). Trimming shortened V by 5 bases and J by 5 bases, and 9 bases separated the two germline ends. This CDR3 is 13 amino acids long. CDR1 is LNHNV and CDR2 is YYDKDF in the germline V gene (reference sequence). CDR3: CATSVRGTGELFF. As DNA, the CDR3 is TGTGCCACCAGCGTCAGGGGTACCGGGGAGCTGTTTTTT.

The rearrangement links TRBV29-1 to TRBJ2-1, with D possibly TRBD2 on 5 matching bases. Germline V gene data show CDR1 as SQVTM and CDR2 as ANQGSEA. CDR3 length equals 14 residues. The ends were cut back, 2 bases at V and 0 bases at J, with 8 bases in the middle. The CDR3 DNA follows: TGCAGCGTTGAACGGGAAAGCTCCTACAATGAGCAGTTCTTC. Translated, it gives CSVERESSYNEQFF.

The chain carries TRBV29-1 and TRBJ1-2; a weak D match, TRBD1 (5 bases). The CDR3 has 13 amino acids. Trimming removed 7 bases at V and 8 bases at J, with 20 bases between. Germline V gene sequence: CDR1 SQVTM, CDR2 ANQGSEA. DNA for the CDR3: TGCAGCGCCCGGGCGGGGAGGGGTGGCGGCTACACCTTC. This encodes CSARAGRGGGYTF.

J is TRBJ2-7 and V is TRBV5-4; D might be TRBD2 (5 bases). Germline CDR1 and CDR2: SGHNT and YYREEE (reference sequence). Trimming left V 0 bases short and J 7 bases short, with 17 bases between. This CDR3 contains 15 residues. The CDR3 sequence is CASSLGTPDLGEQYF. Here the CDR3 DNA reads TGTGCCAGCAGCTTGGGGACTCCGGACTTGGGGGAGCAGTACTTC.

The rearrangement uses TRBV19 and TRBJ1-6; perhaps TRBD1 as D (5 bases). CDR3 size: 15 residues. Germline V CDR1 and CDR2: LNHDA, SQIVND (reference sequence). Trimming took 4 bases from V and 10 from J, leaving 17 bases between them. CDR3 in amino acids: CASSKGDLTGSPLHF. CDR3 in DNA: TGTGCCAGTAGTAAAGGGGACTTAACCGGCTCACCCCTCCACTTT.

This chain connects TRBV9 to TRBJ2-5; TRBD2 matches at 10 bases. CDR1 and CDR2 from the germline V gene are SGDLS and YYNGEE. The trim removed 4 bases at V and 1 base at J, leaving 4 bases unmatched. The CDR3 runs 15 residues. The CDR3 is CASSISGGLQETQYF. The CDR3 DNA sequence: TGTGCCAGCAGCATTAGCGGGGGGCTCCAAGAGACCCAGTACTTC.

The chain is built from TRBV25-1 and TRBJ2-1, with 7 positions matching TRBD1. CDR3 length equals 13 residues. Germline V gene lookup returns CDR1 MGHDK and CDR2 SYGVNS. J lost 8 bases, V lost 4 bases, and 5 bases had no gene match. The CDR3 DNA reads as TGTGCCAGCAGTGGCGTGACAGGGTATGAGCAGTTCTTC. It codes for CASSGVTGYEQFF.

The gene calls are TRBV4-1 and TRBJ1-6, with TRBD1 matching 8 bases. This CDR3 spans 18 amino acids. With 4 bases clipped from V and 6 bases from J, the junction kept 14 bases outside the gene matches. Germline assignment: CDR1 MGHRA and CDR2 YSYEKL. The CDR3 spells CASSREGGQGVSNSPLHF. Written as DNA, the CDR3 is TGCGCCAGCAGCCGGGAGGGAGGACAGGGCGTCAGTAATTCACCCCTCCACTTT.

This chain uses TRBV18 with TRBJ2-1, with a possible D match to TRBD2 (5 bases). The CDR3 is 16 amino acids. With 0 bases removed from V and 5 bases from J, the gap between germline ends came to 14 bases. Per germline, CDR1 KGHSH and CDR2 LQKENI. The CDR3 DNA reads TGTGCCAGCTCACCACCGATGAGGGCTCTAAACAATGAGCAGTTCTTC. Translated: CASSPPMRALNNEQFF.

The rearrangement joins TRBV25-1 to TRBJ1-3; D not certain. The length of the CDR3 is 15 residues. V was trimmed by 7 bases and J by 0 bases, leaving 13 bases between them. The germline CDR1 and CDR2 sequences are MGHDK and SYGVNS. CDR3 residues: CASTEYGSSGNTIYF. The CDR3 bases are TGTGCCAGCACCGAATATGGGAGCTCTGGAAACACCATATATTTT.

The genes are TRBV10-3 and TRBJ2-1; D possibly corresponds to TRBD2 (6 bases). With 0 bases removed from V and 4 bases from J, the gap between germline ends came to 13 bases. Germline V gene sequence: CDR1 ENHRY, CDR2 SYGVKD. This CDR3 comprises 16 residues. CDR3 amino acids: CAISESTGDIYNEQFF. CDR3 bases: TGTGCCATCAGTGAGTCAACGGGGGATATTTACAATGAGCAGTTCTTC.

The chain employs TRBV14 and TRBJ2-3, with 7 bases fitting TRBD2. Germline CDR1 SGHDN, CDR2 FVKESK. The CDR3 loop spans 16 amino acids. The V and J ends lost 1 base and 2 bases, in that order; junction bases with no gene match: 6. The CDR3 reads CASSQAAGTNTDTQYF. DNA for the CDR3: TGTGCCAGCAGCCAAGCTGCCGGGACTAACACAGATACGCAGTATTTT.

V and J are TRBV27 and TRBJ1-5; 9 nucleotides align to TRBD1. Germline V lookup: CDR1 MNHEY, CDR2 SMNVEV (reference sequence). CDR3 length: 16 amino acids. V shed 6 bases and J 7 bases; nucleotides not matched to a gene: 13. The CDR3 spells CASRFQRTGVGQPQHF. The CDR3 coding sequence is TGTGCCAGCAGATTTCAGAGGACAGGGGTAGGGCAGCCCCAGCATTTT.

This clone appeared a single time. The chain has TRBV6-5 and TRBJ2-7; D may be TRBD2 (6 bases). This CDR3 is 15 amino acids long. Per germline, CDR1 MNHEY and CDR2 SVGAGI. V lost 0 bases and J 6 bases, leaving 15 bases between the germline ends. The CDR3 region has the DNA TGTGCCAGCAGTTACTCGGCGGGACTTCGCGCCGAGCAGTACTTC. Its protein is CASSYSAGLRAEQYF.

V usage is TRBV20-1 and J usage is TRBJ1-2; unclear D gene. The ends were cut back, 3 bases at V and 6 bases at J, with 5 bases in the middle. The CDR3 is made up of 10 amino acids. CDR1 is DFQATT, CDR2 SNEGSKA, per germline (reference sequence). CDR3 nucleotides: TGCAGTGCTAGTGACGATGGCTACACCTTC. Translating it yields CSASDDGYTF.

The rearrangement joins TRBV15 to TRBJ1-1, with D maybe TRBD1 (5 bases). V dropped 3 bases and J dropped 1 base, with 15 bases sitting between them. Germline values: CDR1 LNHNV, CDR2 YYDKDF (reference sequence). This CDR3 region has 16 residues. For the CDR3, the DNA is TGTGCCACCAGCAGGAACGTTGACAGACCGAACACTGAAGCTTTCTTT. Translation gives CATSRNVDRPNTEAFF.

The gene calls are TRBV4-1 and TRBJ1-2; D is possibly TRBD1 (5 bases). Germline CDR1 MGHRA, CDR2 YSYEKL. V shed 0 bases and J shed 4 bases, with 9 bases lying between them. This CDR3 has 14 amino acids. CDR3 nucleotide sequence: TGCGCCAGCAGCCAAGAGGAGGGGAGCTATGGCTACACCTTC. Residues: CASSQEEGSYGYTF.

The rearrangement joins TRBV5-1 to TRBJ2-7, with 9 bases that match TRBD1. Germline values: CDR1 SGHRS, CDR2 YFSETQ. This CDR3 spans 16 amino acids. Unmatched junction bases numbered 5, after V lost 0 bases and J lost 1 base. The CDR3 reads CASSLAPGQGSYEQYF. The DNA of the CDR3 is TGCGCCAGCAGCTTGGCCCCTGGACAGGGGTCCTACGAGCAGTACTTC.

The rearrangement links TRBV4-2 to TRBJ2-3; 13 bases agree with TRBD2. The CDR3 is 17 amino acids. Germline trimming cut 0 bases from V and 4 bases from J; bases unmatched to any gene: 4. In germline, CDR1 is LGHNA, CDR2 YNFKEQ. In DNA form, the CDR3 reads TGTGCCAGCAGCCAAGAAACTAGCGGGGGGGCCTCAGATACGCAGTATTTT. Its protein is CASSQETSGGASDTQYF.

The chain links TRBV4-2 to TRBJ1-1, with a possible D match to TRBD1 (5 bases). V lost 1 base and J lost 4, with 10 bases in between. Germline CDR1 LGHNA, CDR2 YNFKEQ. This CDR3 spans 14 amino acids. CDR3 nucleotide sequence: TGTGCCAGCAGCCAAGCCGGAACAGGCACTGAAGCTTTCTTT. Encoded protein: CASSQAGTGTEAFF.

This chain connects TRBV23-1 to TRBJ2-7, with no clear D. TRBV23-1 has ORF status, its function being uncertain. The CDR3 extends over 14 amino acids. Trimming removed 2 bases from V and 6 bases from J, with 14 bases in between. CDR3 residues: CASSQISPRSEQYF. The CDR3 DNA follows: TGCGCCAGCAGTCAAATCTCCCCTCGCAGCGAGCAGTACTTC.

V is TRBV9 and J is TRBJ1-4, with TRBD1 identical over 8 bases. The CDR3 has 13 residues. Trimming at V came to 4 bases and at J to 7 bases, leaving 3 bases not matched to a gene. In germline, CDR1 is SGDLS, CDR2 YYNGEE. CDR3 nucleotides: TGTGCCAGCAGCACAGGGGGGGGTGAAAAACTGTTTTTT. Residues: CASSTGGGEKLFF.

This chain uses TRBV18 with TRBJ1-3; 7 nucleotides match TRBD1. This CDR3 is built from 15 residues. Trimming took 3 bases from V and 5 from J; bases not matched to a gene: 7. CDR1 KGHSH and CDR2 LQKENI come from the germline V gene. The CDR3 protein is CASSPPGQPRNTIYF. DNA of the CDR3: TGTGCCAGCTCACCCCCGGGACAGCCAAGAAACACCATATATTTT.